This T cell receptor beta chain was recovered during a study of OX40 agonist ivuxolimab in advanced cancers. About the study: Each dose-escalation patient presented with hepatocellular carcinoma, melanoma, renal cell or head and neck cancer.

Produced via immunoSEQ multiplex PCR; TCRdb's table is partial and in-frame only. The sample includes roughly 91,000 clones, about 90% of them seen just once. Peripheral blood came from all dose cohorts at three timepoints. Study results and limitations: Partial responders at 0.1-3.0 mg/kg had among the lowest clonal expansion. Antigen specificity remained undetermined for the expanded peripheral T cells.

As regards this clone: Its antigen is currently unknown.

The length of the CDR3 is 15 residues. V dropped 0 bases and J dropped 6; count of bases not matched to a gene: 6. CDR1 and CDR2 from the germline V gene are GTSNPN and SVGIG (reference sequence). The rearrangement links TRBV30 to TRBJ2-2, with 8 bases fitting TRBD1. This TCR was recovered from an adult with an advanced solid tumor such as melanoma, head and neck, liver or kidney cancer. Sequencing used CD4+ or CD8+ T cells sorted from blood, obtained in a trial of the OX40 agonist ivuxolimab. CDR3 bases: TGTGCCTGGAGTGTACTTGTGACAGGGGCCGGGGAGCTGTTTTTT. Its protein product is CAWSVLVTGAGELFF.